This TCR beta chain is drawn from a study of blood T cell repertoires in COVID-19. Method: immunoSEQ multiplex PCR; TCRdb's copy keeps in-frame clones and lacks some. Among tens of thousands of clones listed, around 90% were seen once. V was trimmed by 0 bases and J by 6 bases, leaving 20 bases between them. The CDR3 sequence is 16 residues long. The germline V gene has CDR1 SQVTM and CDR2 ANQGSEA. The clonotype comes from an elderly woman with acute or convalescent COVID-19. Material: peripheral blood. This sequence joins TRBV29-1 and TRBJ1-2; possibly TRBD1 for D (6 bases). CDR3 loop: CSVEDYGRGGGNGYTF. The CDR3 coding sequence is TGCAGCGTTGAAGATTATGGTCGGGGAGGGGGAAATGGCTACACCTTC.